A single sample is the source of the 12 T cell receptor beta chains below, sequenced in a study of blood T cell repertoires in COVID-19. Method: immunoSEQ multiplex PCR; TCRdb's copy keeps in-frame clones and lacks some. The repertoire includes 150,000 to 200,000 clones, 82% of them detected once, and approximately 10% sits in the top ten. Sequenced sample: peripheral blood. These TCRs come from a woman at least 80 years old with active or convalescent COVID-19.

V usage is TRBV11-2 and J usage is TRBJ2-1; TRBD2 matches 10 bases. CDR3 size: 16 residues. Germline assignment: CDR1 SGHAT and CDR2 FQNNGV. V shed 3 bases, J shed 6 bases, and the junction held 8 bases outside the gene matches. The CDR3 region has the DNA TGTGCCAGCAGCTTCAGAAGCGGGAGGGGTCTCAATGAGCAGTTCTTC. It codes for CASSFRSGRGLNEQFF. Supplemented by reference TRBV11-2 and TRBJ2-1, the full variable domain reads EAGVAQSPRYKIIEKRQSVAFWCNPISGHATLYWYQQILGQGPKLLIQFQNNGVVDDSQLPKDRFSAERLKGVDSTLKIQPAKLEDSAVYLCASSFRSGRGLNEQFFGPGTRLTVL.

This clone appeared a few times. This sequence joins TRBV20-1 and TRBJ1-2; 9 bases align to TRBD1. CDR1 DFQATT and CDR2 SNEGSKA come from the germline V gene (reference sequence). This CDR3 is built from 14 residues. J gave up 7 bases and V 3 bases, and 9 bases lay outside the gene matches. Written as DNA, the CDR3 is TGCAGTGCTAGTCAAGATGACAGGGGGTTTGGCTACACCTTC. Translating gives CSASQDDRGFGYTF.

This clone showed up just a few times. The chain uses TRBV7-9 and TRBJ2-3; 7 bases line up with TRBD2. CDR3 length: 18 amino acids. V gave up 3 bases and J gave up 3 bases; unmatched junction bases: 15. Germline assignment: CDR1 SEHNR and CDR2 FQNEAQ (reference sequence). DNA of the CDR3: TGTGCCAGCAGCTTTGGTATGCTAGCGGCCCCGGGGACAGATACGCAGTATTTT. Protein product: CASSFGMLAAPGTDTQYF. The variable domain in full, with the rest retrieved from reference TRBV7-9 and TRBJ2-3, is DTGVSQNPRHKITKRGQNVTFRCDPISEHNRLYWYRQTLGQGPEFLTYFQNEAQLEKSRLLSDRFSAERPKGSFSTLEIQRTEQGDSAMYLCASSFGMLAAPGTDTQYFGPGTRLTVL.

The V and J genes are TRBV30 and TRBJ2-7; maybe TRBD2 (6 bases). The CDR3 contains 11 residues. The germline gives CDR1 GTSNPN, CDR2 SVGIG (reference sequence). V lost 4 bases to trimming and J lost 4 bases, with 8 bases between them. The CDR3 sequence: CAWTAGYEQYF. Written as DNA, the CDR3 is TGTGCCTGGACGGCGGGATACGAGCAGTACTTC.

The genes are TRBV7-8 and TRBJ1-4; 7 nucleotides match TRBD1. Germline-derived CDR1 and CDR2 are SGHVS and FQNEAQ. The CDR3 is 17 residues long. V was clipped by 1 base and J by 0 bases; unmatched bases: 5. The CDR3 is CASSLGVGTATNEKLFF. Here the CDR3 DNA reads TGTGCCAGCAGCTTAGGTGTGGGGACAGCAACTAATGAAAAACTGTTTTTT.

The rearrangement links TRBV7-9 to TRBJ2-7; the D gene is possibly TRBD1 (6 bases). Germline V lookup: CDR1 SEHNR, CDR2 FQNEAQ (reference sequence). V was clipped by 5 bases and J by 2 bases, with 16 bases between them. The CDR3 runs to 15 residues. CDR3 bases: TGTGCCAGCAGCCGCCTGACAGGAAAACCCTACGAGCAGTACTTC. Translating gives CASSRLTGKPYEQYF.

The chain carries TRBV11-1 and TRBJ2-7, with 10 bases fitting TRBD1. In germline, CDR1 is SGHAT, CDR2 FQDESV (reference sequence). V lost 5 bases and J lost 4; bases outside the gene matches: 5. This CDR3 region has 14 residues. DNA of the CDR3: TGTGCCAGCAGCGTCCGGGACAGGGGTTACGAGCAGTACTTC. It translates to CASSVRDRGYEQYF.

This chain links TRBV5-1 with TRBJ1-4; D gene ambiguous. V shed 4 bases and J shed 0 bases, with 10 bases lying between them. The length of the CDR3 is 15 residues. Germline V gives CDR1 SGHRS, CDR2 YFSETQ. CDR3 in amino acids: CASSPGSATNEKLFF. In DNA form, the CDR3 reads TGCGCCAGCAGCCCCGGCAGCGCAACTAATGAAAAACTGTTTTTT. The whole variable domain, remainder taken from reference TRBV5-1 and TRBJ1-4, is KAGVTQTPRYLIKTRGQQVTLSCSPISGHRSVSWYQQTPGQGLQFLFEYFSETQRNKGNFPGRFSGRQFSNSRSEMNVSTLELGDSALYLCASSPGSATNEKLFFGSGTQLSVL.

The chain employs TRBV20-1 and TRBJ2-7, with D possibly TRBD1 on 5 matching bases. The germline V gene encodes CDR1 DFQATT and CDR2 SNEGSKA (reference sequence). CDR3 length: 10 amino acids. With 5 bases removed from V and 6 bases from J, the gap between germline ends came to 8 bases. DNA of the CDR3: TGCAGTGCTCAGGGAAGCGAGCAGTACTTC. Protein product: CSAQGSEQYF.

The V and J genes are TRBV11-2 and TRBJ2-3; D is uncertain. With 5 bases removed from V and 4 bases from J, the gap between germline ends came to 10 bases. The length of the CDR3 is 13 residues. The germline V gene encodes CDR1 SGHAT and CDR2 FQNNGV. CDR3 sequence reads: CASSPNVADTQYF. As DNA, the CDR3 is TGTGCCAGCAGCCCGAACGTAGCAGATACGCAGTATTTT.

In this sample, this clone turned up once. This chain joins TRBV28 and TRBJ2-7; 8 bases map to TRBD1. The CDR3 spans 15 residues. Germline V gene sequence: CDR1 MDHEN, CDR2 SYDVKM. V lost 10 bases, J lost 3 bases, and 14 bases stayed unmatched. The DNA of the CDR3 is TGTGCCACCCAACCCGGACAGGGCAACCTCTACGAGCAGTACTTC. Encoded protein: CATQPGQGNLYEQYF.

The V gene is TRBV5-1, the J gene TRBJ1-1; TRBD1 agrees at 10 bases. The CDR3 totals 14 residues. Trimming at V came to 5 bases and at J to 5 bases, leaving 6 bases not matched to a gene. Germline V lookup: CDR1 SGHRS, CDR2 YFSETQ. The CDR3 loop is CASSGGQGWTEAFF. For the CDR3, the DNA is TGCGCCAGCAGTGGGGGACAGGGGTGGACTGAAGCTTTCTTT.